Listed below are T cell receptor beta chains from one sample, sequenced in a study of response to subunit inactivated influenza vaccine. TCRdb re-called the RT-PCR reads with MiXCR, one entry per CDR3 protein. The table records 450,000 to 600,000 distinct CDR3 sequences, 7.2% of them present only once. The specimen was PBMCs from blood, collected less than 30 months after vaccination. These receptors were taken from a man between 50 and 69 years old who received an inactivated influenza vaccine. CDR3s include the opening cysteine and the closing phenylalanine or tryptophan. The D gene is left open where the match is weak. Size tells how often a clone was seen (once, few, many) or the class of an expanded clone, and some rows leave it out.

abundance,v_gene,len,j_gene,d_gene,CDR3aa,CDR3nt
few,TRBV7-2,15,TRBJ2-6,.,CASSPAGAGANVLTF,TGTGCCAGCAGCCCAGCAGGGGCGGGGGCCAACGTCCTGACTTTC
.,TRBV7-2,15,TRBJ1-1,.,CASSSWGGMNTEAFF,TGTGCCAGCAGCTCGTGGGGGGGGATGAACACTGAAGCTTTCTTT
few,TRBV29-1,12,TRBJ2-5,.,CSVGVASETQYF,TGCAGCGTTGGAGTAGCATCGGAGACCCAGTACTTC
few,TRBV10-3,14,TRBJ1-1,.,CAISEARGRTEAFF,TGTGCCATCAGTGAGGCCAGGGGCCGGACTGAAGCTTTCTTT
few,TRBV2,14,TRBJ2-7,.,CASSEGDQGYEQYF,TGTGCCAGCAGTGAAGGGGACCAGGGCTACGAGCAGTACTTC
.,TRBV10-3,19,TRBJ2-6,TRBD1,CAISESKGQGLSDANVLTF,TGTGCCATCAGTGAGTCGAAAGGACAGGGCCTTTCGGATGCCAACGTCCTGACTTTC
.,TRBV6-5,16,TRBJ2-1,TRBD2,CASSSTLPGLANEQFF,TGTGCCAGCAGTTCCACCCTCCCGGGACTAGCTAATGAGCAGTTCTTC
few,TRBV5-1,14,TRBJ2-2,.,CASSKDGSPGELFF,TGCGCCAGCAGCAAGGACGGCTCCCCCGGGGAGCTGTTTTTT
many,TRBV29-1,13,TRBJ2-7,.,CSVGGLGFYEQYF,TGCAGCGTTGGAGGGTTGGGGTTCTACGAGCAGTACTTC
.,TRBV4-3,15,TRBJ2-5,.,CASSQVMGAGETQYF,TGCGCCAGCAGCCAAGTGATGGGAGCGGGCGAGACCCAGTACTTC
few,TRBV11-2,15,TRBJ2-1,TRBD2,CASSFNLAGDDEQFF,TGTGCCAGCAGCTTCAACTTAGCGGGAGACGATGAGCAGTTCTTC
.,TRBV28,16,TRBJ2-5,TRBD1,CASSLTGTALQETQYF,TGTGCCAGCAGTTTGACCGGGACAGCGCTCCAAGAGACCCAGTACTTC
few,TRBV29-1,11,TRBJ1-1,.,CSVAGDTEAFF,TGCAGCGTTGCCGGGGACACTGAAGCTTTCTTT
.,TRBV12-3/TRBV12-4,14,TRBJ1-2,TRBD1,CASRGTGGSYGYTF,TGTGCCAGCAGGGGAACAGGGGGCAGCTATGGCTACACCTTC
.,TRBV3-1,14,TRBJ1-1,.,CASSQTRSNTEAFF,TGTGCCAGCAGCCAAACTAGGTCGAACACTGAAGCTTTCTTT
many,TRBV7-2,16,TRBJ2-7,TRBD2,CASSLEGGRQGIEQYF,TGTGCCAGCAGCTTAGAGGGAGGGCGGCAGGGAATTGAGCAGTACTTC
many,TRBV4-2,13,TRBJ2-5,.,CASSPRDQETQYF,TGTGCCAGCAGCCCGCGGGACCAAGAGACCCAGTACTTC
.,TRBV24-1,15,TRBJ2-3,.,CATSEPTGLTDTQYF,TGTGCCACCAGTGAACCTACAGGGTTAACAGATACGCAGTATTTT
.,TRBV4-1,17,TRBJ2-2,.,CASSQGFGTANTGELFF,TGCGCCAGCAGCCAAGGCTTTGGGACGGCGAACACCGGGGAGCTGTTTTTT
few,TRBV7-2,14,TRBJ1-5,TRBD1,CASSLDRGPQPQHF,TGTGCCAGCAGCTTAGATAGGGGGCCTCAGCCCCAGCATTTT
few,TRBV5-1,15,TRBJ2-1,TRBD2,CASSFRTSGRYEQFF,TGCGCCAGCAGCTTTAGGACTAGCGGGAGGTATGAGCAGTTCTTC
few,TRBV7-2,13,TRBJ2-1,TRBD2,CASTVAGGYEQFF,TGTGCCAGCACCGTAGCGGGGGGCTATGAGCAGTTCTTC
many,TRBV7-8,14,TRBJ1-2,.,CASSSPPGPDGYTF,TGTGCCAGCAGCTCGCCCCCAGGGCCCGACGGCTACACCTTC
.,TRBV3-1,16,TRBJ1-5,.,CASSQDGGGGNQPQHF,TGTGCCAGCAGCCAAGATGGGGGAGGCGGCAATCAGCCCCAGCATTTT
many,TRBV12-3/TRBV12-4,15,TRBJ2-7,TRBD1,CASRSLTGGSYEQYF,TGTGCCAGCAGATCTCTGACAGGGGGCTCCTACGAGCAGTACTTC
few,TRBV4-3,15,TRBJ2-1,.,CASSQDPILYNEQFF,TGCGCCAGCAGCCAAGACCCTATCCTCTACAATGAGCAGTTCTTC
.,TRBV29-1,16,TRBJ2-1,TRBD2,CSLAGGGGGARNEQFF,TGCAGCCTTGCCGGCGGGGGCGGGGGGGCCCGGAATGAGCAGTTCTTC
few,TRBV12-3/TRBV12-4,13,TRBJ2-1,TRBD1,CASSRGQGYEQFF,TGTGCCAGCAGCCGAGGACAGGGGTATGAGCAGTTCTTC
.,TRBV5-4,14,TRBJ2-3,.,CASSLETPQDTQYF,TGTGCCAGCAGCTTGGAAACGCCTCAGGATACGCAGTATTTT
.,TRBV3-1,15,TRBJ1-4,.,CASSQALRGNEKLFF,TGTGCCAGCAGCCAGGCCCTGCGTGGTAATGAAAAACTGTTTTTT
.,TRBV21-1,16,TRBJ1-1,.,CASSAYPWGQNTEAFF,TGTGCCAGCAGCGCATACCCCTGGGGACAGAACACTGAAGCTTTCTTT
.,TRBV7-9,14,TRBJ2-7,.,CASSLAIRVSEQYF,TGTGCCAGCAGCTTAGCGATTAGGGTGAGCGAGCAGTACTTC
many,TRBV10-1,15,TRBJ2-2,.,CASSRSRDQTGELFF,TGCGCCAGCAGTAGGAGCAGGGATCAAACCGGGGAGCTGTTTTTT
few,TRBV20-1,14,TRBJ2-1,TRBD2,CSASGGSTYNEQFF,TGCAGTGCCTCGGGCGGGAGCACCTACAATGAGCAGTTCTTC
few,TRBV20-1,18,TRBJ2-4,TRBD2,CSARDHGTSGLAKNIQYF,TGCAGTGCTAGAGACCACGGGACTAGCGGACTAGCCAAAAACATTCAGTACTTC
.,TRBV5-1,14,TRBJ2-5,.,CASSLTDNQETQYF,TGCGCCAGCAGCCTGACAGATAACCAAGAGACCCAGTACTTC
.,TRBV9,14,TRBJ2-1,TRBD2,CASSGGLAGSEQFF,TGTGCCAGCAGCGGGGGACTAGCGGGAAGTGAGCAGTTCTTC
.,TRBV11-2,16,TRBJ2-1,TRBD2,CASSSTSGGPYNEQFF,TGTGCCAGCAGCTCTACTAGCGGGGGGCCCTACAATGAGCAGTTCTTC
few,TRBV24-1,13,TRBJ2-5,TRBD1,CATSERGRETQYF,TGTGCCACCAGTGAAAGGGGGCGGGAGACCCAGTACTTC
few,TRBV20-1,15,TRBJ2-3,TRBD2,CSARPTSGRPDTQYF,TGCAGTGCTAGACCGACTAGCGGGAGGCCAGATACGCAGTATTTT
few,TRBV7-2,15,TRBJ2-5,TRBD2,CASSSSTSPGETQYF,TGTGCCAGCAGCTCATCGACTAGCCCCGGAGAGACCCAGTACTTC